This record concerns one T cell receptor beta chain sequence. This record belongs to a study of regulatory T cells in long-lasting Graves disease. CDR3 regions were amplified by Arm-PCR using iRepertoire HTBI primers to build TCR beta libraries. Using its own MiXCR run on the multiplex PCR reads, TCRdb lists one record per CDR3 protein. The sample records 350,000 to 450,000 distinct CDR3 sequences, just under 15% being singletons. Time point of the sample: newly diagnosed GD, antithyroid drugs for less than 3 months. Extracted PBMC RNA gave rise to the TCR library. Patients hailed from an endocrinology department in Xi'an, China. The CDR3 runs 14 residues. Germline-derived CDR1 and CDR2 are SGHAT and FQNNGV. With 2 bases removed from V and 5 bases from J, the gap between germline ends came to 12 bases. These records were also assigned to another study, of T cells in Graves' hyperthyroidism and ophthalmopathy. This second study says: Diagnoses were established using clinical symptoms, serum thyroxine and TRAb, thyroid ultrasound and orbital computed tomography. Using the HTBI primer set, a first-round RT-PCR was run on the TCR CDR3.

The rearrangement joins TRBV11-2 to TRBJ1-1; D might be TRBD1 (5 bases). This TCR was recovered from a young woman with Graves disease. The source was peripheral blood mononuclear cells (PBMCs), collected at new diagnosis, from a patient treated with antithyroid drugs. The CDR3 bases are TGTGCCAGCAGCTTACAGGGTTTGAGGACTGAAGCTTTCTTT. Translating gives CASSLQGLRTEAFF.